This T cell receptor (beta chain) was sequenced for a study of T cell repertoires in cytomegalovirus infection. Study-level background: Indications of both CMV infection and matching HLA type were provided by public TCR beta signatures. Broader study findings: Cumulative public TCR beta family frequency identified CMV carriers with the relevant HLA. What dominated the ex vivo response were HLA-C-restricted CMV-specific TCR beta clonotypes.

With regard to this clonotype: Its antigen is undetermined.

Germline V CDR1 and CDR2: SQVTM, ANQGSEA. The V and J ends lost 3 bases and 0 bases respectively, with 8 bases between them. The CDR3 totals 14 residues. TCRdb re-derived calls from the reads in MiXCR, one entry per CDR3 protein. Among a few hundred thousand distinct CDR3 sequences, roughly 20% were seen once, and the ten largest hold 18%. This chain links TRBV29-1 with TRBJ2-2, with D uncertain. This receptor was taken from a human donor in good health (CMV status not recorded). Some clones in this sample may be carry-over from other donors' samples. The sequencing sample was made of CD8+ T cells from PBMCs. CDR3 in DNA: TGCAGCGTTGATGGGAATACGAACACCGGGGAGCTGTTTTTT. This translates into CSVDGNTNTGELFF.